Listed here are 8 T cell receptor beta chains from one sample, sequenced in a study of shared T cell receptors in the human thymus. The method was immunoSEQ multiplex PCR; TCRdb's version includes in-frame clones alone and lacks a portion of them. The table lists roughly 700,000 clones, 88% of them singletons. These records were also assigned to another study, of human thymus T cells.

Sequencing input: thymocytes. Every receptor here comes from a boy less than two years old with a congenital heart defect.

The J gene is TRBJ2-7, the V gene TRBV5-1; D is possibly TRBD1 (5 bases). CDR3 length equals 13 residues. The V gene's germline CDR1 is SGHRS and CDR2 YFSETQ. V gave up 3 bases and J gave up 1 base, with 8 bases separating them. The CDR3: CASSSRVSYEQYF. The CDR3 DNA sequence: TGCGCCAGCAGCTCCAGGGTTTCCTACGAGCAGTACTTC.

This clone was seen only once. The chain is built from TRBV4-1 and TRBJ2-5; TRBD1 matches at 7 bases. Germline assignment: CDR1 MGHRA and CDR2 YSYEKL. Losses at the gene ends were 0 bases for V and 7 bases for J; bases not matched to a gene: 5. The CDR3 has 14 residues. DNA for the CDR3: TGCGCCAGCAGCCAAGACACAGGGGCGGGGACCCAGTACTTC. Translated, it gives CASSQDTGAGTQYF.

This clone has a single count. The V call is TRBV27, the J call TRBJ2-3; D might be TRBD2 (6 bases). V was trimmed by 5 bases and J by 4 bases, leaving 13 bases between them. Germline-derived CDR1 and CDR2 are MNHEY and SMNVEV (reference sequence). The length of the CDR3 is 14 residues. The CDR3 region is CASSRLDPSDTQYF. For the CDR3, the DNA is TGTGCCAGCAGTCGACTAGACCCTTCAGATACGCAGTATTTT.

The chain couples TRBV11-1 to TRBJ2-1; D possibly corresponds to TRBD2 (6 bases). V lost 3 bases, J lost 4 bases, and 13 bases lay in between. The CDR3 contains 15 residues. Germline V gene data show CDR1 as SGHAT and CDR2 as FQDESV (reference sequence). CDR3 region: CASSLPLREYNEQFF. The DNA of the CDR3 is TGTGCCAGCAGCTTGCCCCTCCGGGAGTACAATGAGCAGTTCTTC.

V usage is TRBV15 and J usage is TRBJ1-1; D not certain. Germline assignment: CDR1 LNHNV and CDR2 YYDKDF (reference sequence). Trimming removed 3 bases from V and 1 base from J, with 12 bases in between. The CDR3 consists of 15 residues. The DNA for the CDR3 is TGTGCCACCAGCAGGTTCCGGGTCCCGAACACTGAAGCTTTCTTT. Encoded protein: CATSRFRVPNTEAFF.

The V and J genes are TRBV9 and TRBJ2-7; 7 nucleotides line up with TRBD1. Per germline, CDR1 SGDLS and CDR2 YYNGEE. V shed 3 bases and J 2 bases; nucleotides not matched to a gene: 14. The CDR3 is 17 amino acids. The CDR3 DNA reads as TGTGCCAGCAGCGGATATCCCAAACAGGGGAAAGCCTACGAGCAGTACTTC. Its translation is CASSGYPKQGKAYEQYF. Together with reference TRBV9 and TRBJ2-7, the CDR3 gives the full variable domain: DSGVTQTPKHLITATGQRVTLRCSPRSGDLSVYWYQQSLDQGLQFLIQYYNGEERAKGNILERFSAQQFPDLHSELNLSSLELGDSALYFCASSGYPKQGKAYEQYFGPGTRLTVT.

V is TRBV29-1 and J is TRBJ2-5; 8 positions agree with TRBD1. The J call may be faulty, since TRBJ2-7 better matches the DNA end. The CDR3 loop spans 17 amino acids. CDR1 is SQVTM and CDR2 is ANQGSEA in the germline V gene. The CDR3 protein is CSVSVRGQAPFRNEQYF. The CDR3 DNA reads TGCAGCGTTTCAGTTCGGGGACAGGCCCCTTTCCGGAACGAGCAGTACTTC.

The chain is built from TRBV19 and TRBJ2-2; TRBD2 aligns across 8 bases. V gave up 7 bases and J gave up 7 bases; unmatched junction bases: 8. Germline CDR1 reads LNHDA; CDR2 reads SQIVND (reference sequence). This CDR3 contains 14 residues. Here the CDR3 DNA reads TGTGCCAGTATTAAGCGGGAGAACGACGGGGAGCTGTTTTTT. This codes for CASIKRENDGELFF.